These 26 T cell receptor beta chains were all obtained from the same sample, sequenced in a study of cytomegalovirus exposure and HLA in healthy donors. Researchers ran the PCR with 60 Vbeta and 13 Jbeta primers. TCRdb's copy holds only in-frame clones and misses some; the assay was immunoSEQ multiplex PCR. The repertoire holds 75,000 to 80,000 clones, with about 81% as singletons. The sequencing sample was made of PBMCs. These receptors came from a middle-aged woman in good health and CMV-seropositive.

The rearrangement uses TRBV28 and TRBJ2-7, with D perhaps TRBD1 (5 bases). Germline V CDR1 and CDR2: MDHEN, SYDVKM. The ends were cut back, 6 bases at V and 5 bases at J, with 20 bases in the middle. This CDR3 region has 15 residues. The CDR3 loop is CASSKPQGYNDEQYF. CDR3 bases: TGTGCCAGCAGCAAACCTCAGGGCTACAACGACGAGCAGTACTTC.

V is TRBV28 and J is TRBJ1-3; unclear D gene. Germline V gene lookup returns CDR1 MDHEN and CDR2 SYDVKM. Trimming stripped 2 bases from V and 7 bases from J, with 15 bases between. This CDR3 region has 15 residues. CDR3 sequence (DNA): TGTGCCAGCAGTTTAGCGGGCGGGTTGAGTAACACCATATATTTT. Translated, it gives CASSLAGGLSNTIYF.

The rearrangement uses TRBV6-4 and TRBJ2-2; 8 positions match TRBD2. The ends lost 6 bases at V and 7 bases at J; junction bases unmatched: 1. Germline V CDR1 and CDR2: MRHNA, SNTAGT. The length of the CDR3 is 12 residues. The CDR3 DNA sequence: TGTGCCAGCAGAAGCGGGGGCGGGGAGCTGTTTTTT. This encodes CASRSGGGELFF.

The chain is built from TRBV18 and TRBJ2-5; TRBD1 matches 7 bases. The V segment lost 1 base and the J segment 2 bases; nucleotides outside the gene matches: 1. The CDR3 spans 14 residues. CDR1 is KGHSH, CDR2 LQKENI, per germline. CDR3 protein: CASSPRGQQETQYF. CDR3 sequence (DNA): TGTGCCAGCTCACCACGGGGACAGCAAGAGACCCAGTACTTC.

V gene TRBV5-6 combines with J gene TRBJ2-1; 7 bases are a match to TRBD1. Per germline, CDR1 SGHDT and CDR2 YYEEEE. J lost 0 bases, V lost 2 bases, and 8 bases had no gene match. The length of the CDR3 is 17 residues. This CDR3 is CASSFTGQWGSYNEQFF. The DNA of the CDR3 is TGTGCCAGCAGCTTTACGGGACAGTGGGGCTCCTACAATGAGCAGTTCTTC.

The chain uses TRBV7-8 and TRBJ2-1; possibly TRBD2 for D (6 bases). The V gene's germline CDR1 is SGHVS and CDR2 FQNEAQ. This CDR3 spans 12 amino acids. V lost 5 bases and J lost 15, with 17 bases in between. CDR3 nucleotide sequence: TGTGCCAGCAGCCCGGGACTCCGAGCGACGTTCTTC. It translates to CASSPGLRATFF.

The V gene is TRBV2, the J gene TRBJ1-3; no clear D gene. Germline V gene lookup returns CDR1 SNHLY and CDR2 FYNNEI. V lost 4 bases and J 0 bases, leaving 10 bases between the germline ends. The CDR3 runs to 15 residues. DNA for the CDR3: TGTGCCAGCAGTGTATGGGCCCACTCTGGAAACACCATATATTTT. Amino acids: CASSVWAHSGNTIYF.

This sequence joins TRBV4-2 and TRBJ1-1; tentatively, D is TRBD1 (6 bases). CDR3 size: 13 residues. Germline CDR1 reads LGHNA; CDR2 reads YNFKEQ. V was shortened by 6 bases and J by 3 bases, with 11 bases between the two germline ends. CDR3 residues: CASRGAGDTEAFF. The CDR3 DNA follows: TGTGCCAGCAGGGGGGCGGGAGACACTGAAGCTTTCTTT.

This chain joins TRBV5-4 and TRBJ1-1; D perhaps matches TRBD1 (5 bases). Trimming took 7 bases from V and 11 from J, leaving 15 bases between them. The CDR3 sequence is 11 residues long. CDR1 SGHNT and CDR2 YYREEE come from the germline V gene (reference sequence). The CDR3 region has the DNA TGTGCCAGCGGGTGGGGGGATTCGGCTTTCTTT. Translated: CASGWGDSAFF.

V and J are TRBV28 and TRBJ2-3; 8 bases fit TRBD1. After removal of 10 bases from V and 2 bases from J, the junction contained 5 bases not matched to a gene. CDR3 size: 13 residues. Germline loops: CDR1 MDHEN, CDR2 SYDVKM. CDR3 residues: CATRDRITDTQYF. The CDR3 coding sequence is TGTGCCACCCGGGACAGGATCACAGATACGCAGTATTTT.

V and J are TRBV7-6 and TRBJ2-3; TRBD1 agrees at 11 bases. With V trimmed by 5 bases and J by 5 bases, 15 bases remained unmatched. The CDR3 is 18 residues long. Germline assignment: CDR1 SGHVS and CDR2 FNYEAQ. CDR3 nucleotide sequence: TGTGCCAGCAGCCGTAGGCCAATCGGGACAGGGGGTCTAGATACGCAGTATTTT. It is translated as CASSRRPIGTGGLDTQYF. Drawing the rest from reference TRBV7-6 and TRBJ2-3, the complete variable domain is GAGVSQSPRYKVTKRGQDVALRCDPISGHVSLYWYRQALGQGPEFLTYFNYEAQQDKSGLPNDRFSAERPEGSISTLTIQRTEQRDSAMYRCASSRRPIGTGGLDTQYFGPGTRLTVL.

This chain links TRBV19 with TRBJ1-3, with no clear D. CDR1 and CDR2 (germline): LNHDA, SQIVND (reference sequence). The CDR3 sequence is 15 residues long. Trimming took off 6 bases at V and 3 bases at J, with 15 bases between the two ends. CDR3 nucleotide sequence: TGTGCCAGTAGGAATGGCCAGATTTTTGGAAACACCATATATTTT. This sequence encodes CASRNGQIFGNTIYF.

V gene TRBV25-1 combines with J gene TRBJ2-1, with D possibly matching TRBD1 (6 bases). This CDR3 is 16 amino acids long. Trimming left V 5 bases short and J 3 bases short, with 17 bases between. In germline, CDR1 is MGHDK, CDR2 SYGVNS. CDR3 nucleotide sequence: TGTGCCAGCAGTTTATTATTGGACAGAGGCTACAATGAGCAGTTCTTC. This encodes CASSLLLDRGYNEQFF.

The V and J genes are TRBV4-3 and TRBJ1-2, with TRBD1 as a possible D gene (5 bases). Trimming removed 0 bases at V and 4 bases at J, with 12 bases between. Germline-derived CDR1 and CDR2 are LGHNA and YSLEER. The CDR3 length is 15 residues. CDR3 nucleotides: TGCGCCAGCAGCCAAGATCAGGAGGGACTCTATGGCTACACCTTC. This gives the protein CASSQDQEGLYGYTF.

The CDR3: CASSARVGGTEAFF. DNA of the CDR3: TGTGCCAGCAGCGCTCGCGTGGGGGGCACTGAAGCTTTCTTT. The chain combines TRBV7-2 with TRBJ1-1; possibly TRBD1 for D (5 bases). The CDR3 runs to 14 residues. V lost 5 bases, J lost 4 bases, and 14 bases lay in between. CDR1 and CDR2 from the germline V gene are SGHTA and FQGNSA. The full variable domain, with the rest looked up from reference TRBV7-2 and TRBJ1-1, is GAGVSQSPSNKVTEKGKDVELRCDPISGHTALYWYRQSLGQGLEFLIYFQGNSAPDKSGLPSDRFSAERTGGSVSTLTIQRTQQEDSAVYLCASSARVGGTEAFFGQGTRLTVV.

V gene TRBV12-5 combines with J gene TRBJ2-2, with TRBD1 identical over 8 bases. This CDR3 has 15 residues. V lost 5 bases to trimming and J lost 2 bases; unmatched junction nucleotides: 4. Germline V gene data show CDR1 as LGHNT and CDR2 as FRNRAP. The CDR3 nucleotides are TGTGCTAGTGGTCGGACAGGGCGCAACACCGGGGAGCTGTTTTTT. Translating it yields CASGRTGRNTGELFF.

This chain connects TRBV2 to TRBJ2-7; TRBD1 aligns across 7 bases. The V and J ends lost 10 bases and 2 bases, in that order; junction bases with no gene match: 5. Germline loops: CDR1 SNHLY, CDR2 FYNNEI. The CDR3 runs 12 residues. CDR3 in DNA: TGTGCCACCGGGGACAGAACCTACGAGCAGTACTTC. As protein: CATGDRTYEQYF.

The V and J genes are TRBV6-5 and TRBJ1-6, with unresolved D. Germline V gene sequence: CDR1 MNHEY, CDR2 SVGAGI. The CDR3 has 14 residues. Trimming left V 7 bases short and J 9 bases short, with 16 bases between. In nucleotides, the CDR3 is TGTGCCAGCACCGACCCTAGGTGGTTTTCACCCCTCCACTTT. Residues: CASTDPRWFSPLHF.

The chain couples TRBV6-5 to TRBJ2-3, with D possibly being TRBD2 (6 bases). Germline CDR1 and CDR2: MNHEY and SVGAGI. The V gene lost 7 bases and the J gene lost 5 bases, with 13 bases spanning the gap. The CDR3 totals 13 residues. DNA for the CDR3: TGTGCCAGCATTGGCGGGGCAGGAGATACGCAGTATTTT. Translated: CASIGGAGDTQYF.

A few counts support this clone. The gene calls are TRBV7-2 and TRBJ2-2; maybe TRBD2 (6 bases). CDR1 and CDR2 from the germline V gene are SGHTA and FQGNSA. The CDR3 has 18 amino acids. Trimming pared 0 bases from V and 4 bases from J, leaving 18 bases between. The CDR3 coding sequence is TGTGCCAGCAGCTTAGCCCTCGGGACGGACTACTTCACCGGGGAGCTGTTTTTT. It is translated as CASSLALGTDYFTGELFF.

This sequence joins TRBV6-5 and TRBJ2-7; D possibly corresponds to TRBD1 (5 bases). The V gene's germline CDR1 is MNHEY and CDR2 SVGAGI. The CDR3 covers 14 residues. V was cut by 2 bases and J by 5 bases, with 13 bases left in between. CDR3 sequence: CASSYGDSHHEQYF. The CDR3 DNA follows: TGTGCCAGCAGTTACGGTGACAGCCACCACGAGCAGTACTTC.

The chain employs TRBV7-7 and TRBJ2-7; 9 bases match TRBD1. V lost 5 bases to trimming and J lost 5 bases; unmatched junction nucleotides: 4. Germline V gene lookup returns CDR1 SSHAT and CDR2 FNYEAQ (reference sequence). The CDR3 is 13 amino acids. The CDR3: CASSQGQGNEQYF. CDR3 coding DNA: TGTGCCAGCAGCCAGGGACAGGGTAACGAGCAGTACTTC.

V gene TRBV6-5 combines with J gene TRBJ2-5; 7 bases fit TRBD2. CDR1 MNHEY and CDR2 SVGAGI come from the germline V gene. The junction had 11 bases not matched to a gene; V was cut back by 8 bases and J by 5 bases. The CDR3 runs to 14 residues. CDR3 sequence: CASFAGGSGETQYF. The CDR3 region has the DNA TGTGCCAGCTTTGCCGGGGGGTCGGGGGAGACCCAGTACTTC.

The rearrangement links TRBV27 to TRBJ2-5; 8 positions match TRBD2. This CDR3 is built from 14 residues. Germline CDR1 reads MNHEY; CDR2 reads SMNVEV (reference sequence). V gave up 6 bases and J gave up 1 base; unmatched junction bases: 4. CDR3 DNA sequence: TGTGCCAGCAGACCCGGGGGGGGCCAAGAGACCCAGTACTTC. Its protein product is CASRPGGGQETQYF.

The V gene is TRBV28, the J gene TRBJ2-5; tentative D call: TRBD2 (6 bases). The CDR3 loop spans 11 amino acids. CDR1 and CDR2 from the germline V gene are MDHEN and SYDVKM. Here the CDR3 reads CRSGGQETQYF. The DNA of the CDR3 is TGTAGATCCGGGGGTCAAGAGACCCAGTACTTC.

This clone came up many times. The chain links TRBV2 to TRBJ1-1, with D perhaps matching TRBD1 (5 bases). V was clipped by 1 base and J by 4 bases, with 10 bases between them. CDR3 length equals 14 residues. The germline V gene has CDR1 SNHLY and CDR2 FYNNEI. CDR3 sequence (DNA): TGTGCCAGCAGTGAAGGCAGGGCTGTCACTGAAGCTTTCTTT. It codes for CASSEGRAVTEAFF.